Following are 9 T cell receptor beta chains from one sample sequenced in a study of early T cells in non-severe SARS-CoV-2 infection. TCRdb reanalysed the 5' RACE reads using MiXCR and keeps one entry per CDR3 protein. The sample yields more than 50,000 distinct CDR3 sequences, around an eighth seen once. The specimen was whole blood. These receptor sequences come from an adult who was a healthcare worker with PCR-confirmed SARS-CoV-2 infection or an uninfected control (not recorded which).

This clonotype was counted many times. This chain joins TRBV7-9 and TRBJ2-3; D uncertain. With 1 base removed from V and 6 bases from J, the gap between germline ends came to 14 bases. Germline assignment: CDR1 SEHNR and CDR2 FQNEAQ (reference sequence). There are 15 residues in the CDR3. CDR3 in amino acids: CASSLGSVFYDTQYF. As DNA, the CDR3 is TGTGCCAGCAGCTTAGGTTCGGTGTTTTACGATACGCAGTATTTT.

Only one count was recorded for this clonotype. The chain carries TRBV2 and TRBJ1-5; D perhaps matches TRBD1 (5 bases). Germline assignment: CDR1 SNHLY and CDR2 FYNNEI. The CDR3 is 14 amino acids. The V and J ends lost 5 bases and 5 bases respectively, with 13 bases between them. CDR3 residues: CASSRDSADQPQHF. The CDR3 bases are TGTGCCAGCAGTAGAGACAGCGCGGATCAGCCCCAGCATTTT.

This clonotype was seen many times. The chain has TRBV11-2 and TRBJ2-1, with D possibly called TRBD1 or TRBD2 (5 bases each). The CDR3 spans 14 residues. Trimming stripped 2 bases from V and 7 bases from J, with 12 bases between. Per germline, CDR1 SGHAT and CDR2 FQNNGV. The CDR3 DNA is TGTGCCAGCAGCTTAATTGGGACCCGAAATGAGCAGTTCTTC. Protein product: CASSLIGTRNEQFF.

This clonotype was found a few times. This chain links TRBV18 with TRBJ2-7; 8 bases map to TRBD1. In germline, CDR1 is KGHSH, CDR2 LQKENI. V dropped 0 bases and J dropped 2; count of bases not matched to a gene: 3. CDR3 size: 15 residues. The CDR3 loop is CASSPPDRATYEQYF. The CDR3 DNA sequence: TGTGCCAGCTCACCACCGGACAGGGCCACCTACGAGCAGTACTTC.

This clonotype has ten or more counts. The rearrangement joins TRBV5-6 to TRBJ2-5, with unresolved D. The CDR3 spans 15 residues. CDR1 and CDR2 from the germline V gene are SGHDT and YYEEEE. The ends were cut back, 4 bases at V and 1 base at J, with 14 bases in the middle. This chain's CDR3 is CASSRIGVLQETQYF. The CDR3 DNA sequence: TGTGCCAGCAGCCGGATTGGTGTTCTCCAAGAGACCCAGTACTTC. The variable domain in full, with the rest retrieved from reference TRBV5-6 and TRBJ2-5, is DAGVTQSPTHLIKTRGQQVTLRCSPKSGHDTVSWYQQALGQGPQFIFQYYEEEERQRGNFPDRFSGHQFPNYSSELNVNALLLGDSALYLCASSRIGVLQETQYFGPGTRLLVL.

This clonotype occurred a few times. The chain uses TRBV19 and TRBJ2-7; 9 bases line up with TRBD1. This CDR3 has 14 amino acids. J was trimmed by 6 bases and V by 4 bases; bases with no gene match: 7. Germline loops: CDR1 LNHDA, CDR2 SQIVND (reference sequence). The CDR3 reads CASSTWDREGEQYF. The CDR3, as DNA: TGTGCCAGTAGTACCTGGGACAGGGAGGGCGAGCAGTACTTC.

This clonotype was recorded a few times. CDR3 sequence (DNA): TGTGCCAGCAGCTTCAAAAGACAGGGCCTCGATGAGCAGTTCTTC. Its translation: CASSFKRQGLDEQFF. The chain is built from TRBV5-4 and TRBJ2-1; 7 bases match TRBD1. This CDR3 comprises 15 residues. V lost 2 bases and J lost 8; bases outside the gene matches: 10. Germline V gene sequence: CDR1 SGHNT, CDR2 YYREEE (reference sequence).

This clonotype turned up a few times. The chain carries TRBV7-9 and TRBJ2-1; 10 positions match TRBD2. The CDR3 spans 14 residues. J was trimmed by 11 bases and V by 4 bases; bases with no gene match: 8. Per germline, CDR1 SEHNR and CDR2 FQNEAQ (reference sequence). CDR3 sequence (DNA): TGTGCCAGCAGCTCATCCGGGACTAGCGACCAGCAGTTCTTC. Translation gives CASSSSGTSDQQFF.

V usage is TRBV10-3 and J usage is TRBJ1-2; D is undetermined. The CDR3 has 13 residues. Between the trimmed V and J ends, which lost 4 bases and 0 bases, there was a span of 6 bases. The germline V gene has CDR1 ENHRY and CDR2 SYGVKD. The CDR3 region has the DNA TGTGCCATCAGTGTGGAGTCTAACTATGGCTACACCTTC. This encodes CAISVESNYGYTF.